This entry lists 22 T cell receptor beta chains sequenced from one sample in a study of CD8 T cells in ankylosing spondylitis. Overall study findings and caveats: In ankylosing spondylitis blood, a motif of roughly eight highly homologous TCR beta variants appeared characteristic.

TCRdb re-called the 5' RACE reads with MiXCR, one entry per CDR3 protein. Among 500,000 to 550,000 distinct CDR3 sequences listed, approximately 11% were seen once. For these receptors, no antigen is known. The source material was blood, either unsorted or a sorted T cell fraction (not recorded which). The receptors here all came from a male donor with ankylosing spondylitis.

At least ten counts were recorded for this clonotype. The rearrangement uses TRBV12-3 or TRBV12-4 and TRBJ2-7; 7 bases are shared with TRBD1. This CDR3 is 15 amino acids long. V lost 9 bases and J lost 0; bases outside the gene matches: 11. The CDR3, as DNA: TGTGCCAGAAAGCCCGGACAGGCAAGCTCCTACGAGCAGTACGTC. This sequence encodes CARKPGQASSYEQYV.

This clonotype has a handful of counts. The V gene is TRBV6-1, the J gene TRBJ1-3, with D uncertain. The germline gives CDR1 MNHNS, CDR2 SASEGT. The V and J ends lost 5 bases and 0 bases respectively, with 5 bases between them. CDR3 length: 13 residues. CDR3 region: CASSPVSGNTIYF. As DNA, the CDR3 is TGTGCCAGCAGTCCCGTCTCTGGAAACACCATATATTTT.

This rearrangement joins TRBV9 to TRBJ2-2; D call uncertain. Per the germline V gene, CDR1 is SGDLS and CDR2 is YYNGEE. V shed 4 bases and J shed 3 bases, with 10 bases lying between them. The CDR3 contains 14 residues. The CDR3 nucleotides are TGTGCCAGCAGCACCCGATCTTACACCGGGGAGCTGTTTTTT. It specifies CASSTRSYTGELFF.

The J gene is TRBJ2-3, the V gene TRBV7-9, with a weak D call TRBD1 (6 bases). Trimming shortened V by 0 bases and J by 4 bases, and 8 bases separated the two germline ends. This CDR3 is 14 amino acids long. CDR1 is SEHNR and CDR2 is FQNEAQ in the germline V gene (reference sequence). The CDR3 bases are TGTGCCAGCAGCTTAGCTCAGGGGCCAGATACGCAGTATTTT. Protein product: CASSLAQGPDTQYF.

The chain links TRBV20-1 to TRBJ2-1; D is perhaps TRBD2 (5 bases). With 5 bases removed from V and 15 bases from J, the gap between germline ends came to 17 bases. The CDR3 extends over 11 amino acids. Germline CDR1 and CDR2: DFQATT and SNEGSKA (reference sequence). Written as DNA, the CDR3 is TGCAGTGCTTCCGGGGTTTCGGGCACGTTCTTC. Amino acids: CSASGVSGTFF.

The chain's CDR3 is CATGPRSQETQYF. As DNA, the CDR3 is TGTGCCACCGGGCCCCGGTCACAAGAGACCCAGTACTTC. The chain joins TRBV10-3 to TRBJ2-5; D call uncertain. Germline CDR1 ENHRY, CDR2 SYGVKD. The length of the CDR3 is 13 residues. V lost 10 bases and J 2 bases, leaving 14 bases between the germline ends.

The rearrangement links TRBV2 to TRBJ2-7; 9 positions agree with TRBD1. Germline trimming cut 7 bases from V and 3 bases from J; bases unmatched to any gene: 7. CDR1 SNHLY and CDR2 FYNNEI come from the germline V gene. The length of the CDR3 is 14 residues. CDR3 coding DNA: TGTGCCAGCACTAGGACAGGGGAGTACTACGAGCAGTACTTC. Residues: CASTRTGEYYEQYF.

This clonotype was observed at least ten times. The V and J genes are TRBV2 and TRBJ2-1, with D perhaps TRBD1 (6 bases). The CDR3 has 11 residues. Trimming pared 6 bases from V and 15 bases from J, leaving 15 bases between. From germline, CDR1 is SNHLY and CDR2 FYNNEI. CDR3 region: CASRVDSRPFF. The CDR3 bases are TGTGCCAGCAGGGTGGACAGTAGACCGTTCTTC.

The chain joins TRBV19 to TRBJ2-1; TRBD1 or TRBD2 may be the D gene (6 bases each). Germline V lookup: CDR1 LNHDA, CDR2 SQIVND (reference sequence). This CDR3 is 11 amino acids long. V was pared by 5 bases and J by 9 bases, with 8 bases between. The CDR3 is CASSRGPEQFF. For the CDR3, the DNA is TGTGCCAGTAGTCGGGGGCCTGAGCAGTTCTTC. Variable domain in full (rest from reference TRBV19 and TRBJ2-1): DGGITQSPKYLFRKEGQNVTLSCEQNLNHDAMYWYRQDPGQGLRLIYYSQIVNDFQKGDIAEGYSVSREKKESFPLTVTSAQKNPTAFYLCASSRGPEQFFGPGTRLTVL.

This clonotype has only a few counts. The chain is built from TRBV2 and TRBJ2-1, with a possible D match to TRBD2 (6 bases). Germline V CDR1 and CDR2: SNHLY, FYNNEI. The CDR3 extends over 15 amino acids. V was cut by 6 bases and J by 2 bases, with 14 bases left in between. The CDR3 region has the DNA TGTGCCAGCAGACACCGGGACTTTCCCTACAATGAGCAGTTCTTC. Translation gives CASRHRDFPYNEQFF. Filled out from reference TRBV2 and TRBJ2-1, the complete variable domain reads EPEVTQTPSHQVTQMGQEVILRCVPISNHLYFYWYRQILGQKVEFLVSFYNNEISEKSEIFDDQFSVERPDGSNFTLKIRSTKLEDSAMYFCASRHRDFPYNEQFFGPGTRLTVL.

The V call is TRBV18, the J call TRBJ1-3; D call uncertain. This CDR3 has 16 residues. Germline assignment: CDR1 KGHSH and CDR2 LQKENI. Trimming pared 1 base from V and 2 bases from J, leaving 12 bases between. The CDR3 DNA sequence: TGTGCCAGCTCACCACAGGCGGCCTCTGCTGGAAACACCATATATTTT. Encoded protein: CASSPQAASAGNTIYF.

J is TRBJ1-4 and V is TRBV7-8; no clear D gene. This CDR3 is built from 14 residues. Looked up from germline, CDR1 is SGHVS and CDR2 is FQNEAQ. With 5 bases removed from V and 7 bases from J, the gap between germline ends came to 14 bases. In DNA form, the CDR3 reads TGTGCCAGCAGCGGGCGGGCCCGGGGTGAAAAACTGTTTTTT. It codes for CASSGRARGEKLFF.

This clonotype was seen repeatedly, ten times or more. The chain combines TRBV20-1 with TRBJ1-1, with a possible D match to TRBD1 (6 bases). Germline-derived CDR1 and CDR2 are DFQATT and SNEGSKA (reference sequence). V dropped 5 bases and J dropped 4 bases, with 14 bases sitting between them. The length of the CDR3 is 13 residues. The CDR3 loop reads CSASRGIGTEAFF. As DNA, the CDR3 is TGCAGTGCTTCCAGGGGAATCGGCACTGAAGCTTTCTTT.

This clonotype appeared many times. The V and J genes are TRBV2 and TRBJ1-5, with no clear D. With 8 bases removed from V and 0 bases from J, the gap between germline ends came to 8 bases. Germline CDR1 reads SNHLY; CDR2 reads FYNNEI. The CDR3 totals 13 residues. CDR3 in DNA: TGTGCCAGCTGGACCGGTAGCAATCAGCCCCAGCATTTT. Translated: CASWTGSNQPQHF. Full variable domain (rest looked up from reference TRBV2 and TRBJ1-5): EPEVTQTPSHQVTQMGQEVILRCVPISNHLYFYWYRQILGQKVEFLVSFYNNEISEKSEIFDDQFSVERPDGSNFTLKIRSTKLEDSAMYFCASWTGSNQPQHFGDGTRLSIL.

The chain links TRBV25-1 to TRBJ2-1, with D possibly matching TRBD1 (6 bases). This CDR3 is built from 17 residues. V was cut by 3 bases and J by 4 bases, with 19 bases left in between. Germline CDR1 and CDR2: MGHDK and SYGVNS. CDR3: CASSDFRGGAGYNEQFF. As DNA, the CDR3 is TGTGCCAGCAGTGACTTCAGGGGCGGAGCCGGTTACAATGAGCAGTTCTTC.

This clonotype was counted only a few times. V usage is TRBV20-1 and J usage is TRBJ1-4; D not resolved. The germline V gene has CDR1 DFQATT and CDR2 SNEGSKA (reference sequence). The CDR3 is 13 amino acids. Trimming stripped 5 bases from V and 0 bases from J, with 7 bases between. The CDR3 bases are TGCAGTGCTCACCCTACAACTAATGAAAAACTGTTTTTT. This translates into CSAHPTTNEKLFF.

J is TRBJ1-2 and V is TRBV15; D might be TRBD1 (6 bases). Germline values: CDR1 LNHNV, CDR2 YYDKDF (reference sequence). The CDR3 extends over 17 amino acids. V lost 5 bases and J lost 5, with 24 bases in between. This CDR3 reads CATSPGAGRRRMYGYTF. The CDR3 coding sequence is TGTGCCACCAGCCCGGGGGCTGGCCGCCGCCGAATGTATGGCTACACCTTC.

In this sample, this clonotype turned up many times. The J gene is TRBJ2-7, the V gene TRBV5-1; D gene unclear. Germline loops: CDR1 SGHRS, CDR2 YFSETQ. With 4 bases removed from V and 3 bases from J, the gap between germline ends came to 11 bases. The CDR3 runs 13 residues. CDR3 protein: CASSTSRVYEQYF. CDR3 in DNA: TGCGCCAGCAGCACCTCTCGCGTCTACGAGCAGTACTTC.

V is TRBV12-3 or TRBV12-4 and J is TRBJ2-1, with TRBD2 matching 8 bases. Trimming took 3 bases from V and 5 from J; bases not matched to a gene: 9. The CDR3 extends over 16 amino acids. The DNA for the CDR3 is TGTGCCAGCAGTTTTGGGGATGGACTAGCAGACAATGAGCAGTTCTTC. Its protein is CASSFGDGLADNEQFF.

The chain recombines TRBV19 with TRBJ1-1, with D unresolved. The CDR3 extends over 14 amino acids. Trimming took off 7 bases at V and 5 bases at J, with 17 bases between the two ends. In germline, CDR1 is LNHDA, CDR2 SQIVND (reference sequence). DNA for the CDR3: TGTGCCAGTAACCTTGGGAGGGAATGGACTGAAGCTTTCTTT. Its protein is CASNLGREWTEAFF.

This clonotype was counted many times. The rearrangement links TRBV3-1 to TRBJ2-3; no reliable D call. The CDR3 runs to 13 residues. The germline V gene encodes CDR1 LGHDT and CDR2 YNNKEL (reference sequence). V was pared by 3 bases and J by 3 bases, with 7 bases between. The CDR3 region is CASSHLDTDTQYF. In DNA form, the CDR3 reads TGTGCCAGCAGCCACCTGGATACAGATACGCAGTATTTT.

This chain links TRBV6-1 with TRBJ2-2; TRBD2 matches 13 bases. In germline, CDR1 is MNHNS, CDR2 SASEGT. The CDR3 consists of 16 residues. V dropped 5 bases and J dropped 6; count of bases not matched to a gene: 6. CDR3 in DNA: TGTGCCAGCAGTACCGGGACTAGCGGGATTGCCGGGGAGCTGTTTTTT. Translated, it gives CASSTGTSGIAGELFF.